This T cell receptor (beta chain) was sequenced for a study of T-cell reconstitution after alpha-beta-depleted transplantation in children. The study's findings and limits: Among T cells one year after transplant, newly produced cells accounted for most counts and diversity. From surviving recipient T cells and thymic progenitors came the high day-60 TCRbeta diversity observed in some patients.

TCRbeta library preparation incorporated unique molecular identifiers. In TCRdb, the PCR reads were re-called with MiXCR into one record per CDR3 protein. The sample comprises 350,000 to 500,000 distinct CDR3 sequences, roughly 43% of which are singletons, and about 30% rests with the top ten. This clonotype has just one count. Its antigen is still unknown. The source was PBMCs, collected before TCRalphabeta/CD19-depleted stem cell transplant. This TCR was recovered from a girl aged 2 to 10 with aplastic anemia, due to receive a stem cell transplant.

This chain's CDR3 is CSARLGTYEQYF. Here the CDR3 DNA reads TGCAGTGCTAGGTTGGGAACCTACGAGCAGTACTTC. The chain uses TRBV20-1 and TRBJ2-7, with D unclear. Germline V gene sequence: CDR1 DFQATT, CDR2 SNEGSKA (reference sequence). V was clipped by 3 bases and J by 2 bases, with 8 bases between them. There are 12 residues in the CDR3.